A selection of T cell receptor beta chains follows, all from one sample in a study of T cells in Graves' hyperthyroidism and ophthalmopathy. TCRdb re-analysed the multiplex PCR reads in MiXCR, keeping a single row per CDR3 protein. The sample shows about 360,000 distinct CDR3 sequences, less than 15% of them seen only once. The specimen sequenced was blood. The source is a young woman with Graves' hyperthyroidism. Both conserved end residues are part of each CDR3. The D gene is left open where the match is weak. Not every row has a clone size; where given, it reads once, few, many or a size class.

CDR3aa,CDR3nt,v_gene,d_gene,abundance,j_gene
CASSFWGLQGPTDTQYF,TGTGCCAGCAGTTTTTGGGGACTCCAAGGTCCCACAGATACGCAGTATTTT,TRBV6-1,NA,few,TRBJ2-3
CASGPGVGTEAFF,TGTGCTAGTGGACCAGGCGTTGGCACTGAAGCTTTCTTT,TRBV12-5,NA,many,TRBJ1-1
CASSLGSWLARSSYNEQFF,TGTGCCAGCAGTTTAGGTTCGTGGCTAGCGAGGAGCTCCTACAATGAGCAGTTCTTC,TRBV12-3/TRBV12-4,NA,NA,TRBJ2-1
CASSLDPYNEQFF,TGTGCCAGCAGCTTGGACCCTTACAATGAGCAGTTCTTC,TRBV6-1,NA,many,TRBJ2-1
CASSPFSGQGKNIQYF,TGTGCCAGCTCACCATTTAGTGGACAGGGGAAAAACATTCAGTACTTC,TRBV18,TRBD1,many,TRBJ2-4
CASRITTSGRQRETQYF,TGTGCCAGCAGGATTACGACTAGCGGGAGGCAACGAGAGACCCAGTACTTC,TRBV6-5,TRBD2,once,TRBJ2-5
CASSLLGQPHYEQYF,TGTGCCAGCTCCCTATTGGGACAGCCCCACTACGAGCAGTACTTC,TRBV18,TRBD1,many,TRBJ2-7
CASSGRDRGREQYF,TGTGCCAGCAGTGGTCGGGACAGGGGCCGCGAGCAGTACTTC,TRBV2,TRBD1,NA,TRBJ2-7
CASSWDSARGNEQFF,TGTGCCAGCAGTTGGGACAGTGCCCGGGGTAATGAGCAGTTCTTC,TRBV27,TRBD1,many,TRBJ2-1
CASNPKGRGHEKLFF,TGTGCCAGCAACCCAAAGGGCAGGGGGCATGAAAAACTGTTTTTT,TRBV12-3/TRBV12-4,TRBD1,NA,TRBJ1-4
CASSQGVRDGDTEAFF,TGTGCCAGCAGCCAAGGGGTCAGGGATGGGGACACTGAAGCTTTCTTT,TRBV4-2,NA,many,TRBJ1-1
CASSLASESYEQYF,TGTGCCAGCAGCTTGGCCTCCGAATCCTACGAGCAGTACTTC,TRBV11-3,NA,NA,TRBJ2-7
CSARETGEGYTF,TGCAGTGCTAGAGAGACAGGGGAAGGCTACACCTTC,TRBV20-1,TRBD1,NA,TRBJ1-2
CASSQDSPGGGMNTEAFF,TGCGCCAGCAGCCAAGACTCCCCGGGGGGCGGCATGAACACTGAAGCTTTCTTT,TRBV4-3,NA,few,TRBJ1-1
CASSLRSRYYGYTF,TGTGCCAGCAGTTTAAGGTCCAGGTACTATGGCTACACCTTC,TRBV12-3/TRBV12-4,NA,many,TRBJ1-2
CASSPRGLSNQPQHF,TGTGCCAGCAGCCCGCGGGGCCTTAGCAATCAGCCCCAGCATTTT,TRBV6-2/TRBV6-3,NA,many,TRBJ1-5
CASSWKGNTEAFF,TGTGCCAGCAGCTGGAAGGGGAACACTGAAGCTTTCTTT,TRBV7-6,NA,many,TRBJ1-1
CASSSDSPPGDTQYF,TGTGCCAGCAGCTCGGACAGTCCACCGGGAGATACGCAGTATTTT,TRBV5-6,NA,NA,TRBJ2-3
CSARVGGGSSYGYTF,TGCAGTGCTAGAGTGGGGGGGGGGTCAAGCTATGGCTACACCTTC,TRBV20-1,NA,many,TRBJ1-2
CASSLELGQINEKLFF,TGTGCCAGCAGCTTAGAGCTGGGACAGATTAATGAAAAACTGTTTTTT,TRBV7-8,TRBD1,many,TRBJ1-4
CASSETTEEQPQHF,TGTGCCAGCAGTGAAACAACAGAGGAACAGCCCCAGCATTTT,TRBV2,NA,many,TRBJ1-5
CASSLSGHSNTQYF,TGTGCCAGCAGTCTTAGCGGACACTCAAATACGCAGTATTTT,TRBV27,NA,NA,TRBJ2-3
CASSQRTSGNYEQYF,TGTGCCAGCAGTCAGCGGACTAGCGGCAACTACGAGCAGTACTTC,TRBV2,TRBD2,many,TRBJ2-7
CASSSVQGAKGQPQHF,TGTGCCAGCAGCTCGGTACAGGGGGCGAAAGGTCAGCCCCAGCATTTT,TRBV7-9,TRBD1,many,TRBJ1-5
CASRASTSGKIMDTQYF,TGTGCCAGCAGGGCCTCGACTAGCGGGAAGATAATGGATACGCAGTATTTT,TRBV5-6,TRBD2,once,TRBJ2-3
CASSYRLAGEYEQYF,TGTGCCAGCAGTTACAGGCTAGCGGGAGAGTACGAGCAGTACTTC,TRBV6-2/TRBV6-3,TRBD2,many,TRBJ2-7
CASRQRQGALDTEAFF,TGTGCCAGCAGACAACGACAGGGGGCCCTCGACACTGAAGCTTTCTTT,TRBV11-2,TRBD1,many,TRBJ1-1
CASSHTSSPLHF,TGTGCCAGCAGCCATACGAGCTCACCCCTCCACTTT,TRBV14,NA,NA,TRBJ1-6
CASSLARVPGGYTF,TGTGCCAGCAGCTTGGCCAGGGTGCCCGGTGGCTACACCTTC,TRBV5-6,NA,many,TRBJ1-2
CASSLYSDGPTEAFF,TGCGCCAGCAGCTTATACTCCGACGGGCCGACTGAAGCTTTCTTT,TRBV5-1,NA,few,TRBJ1-1
CASSELASLTYTEAFF,TGTGCCAGCAGTGAACTGGCCAGCCTCACGTACACTGAAGCTTTCTTT,TRBV6-1,NA,many,TRBJ1-1
CASSPPGGGADTQYF,TGTGCCAGCTCACCCCCGGGAGGTGGCGCAGATACGCAGTATTTT,TRBV18,TRBD2,NA,TRBJ2-3
CASSLLAGGSPYEQYF,TGCGCCAGCAGCTTACTAGCGGGGGGCTCACCCTACGAGCAGTACTTC,TRBV5-1,TRBD2,many,TRBJ2-7
CATSDNPWSGSDEQYF,TGTGCCACCAGTGATAATCCCTGGTCAGGAAGCGACGAGCAGTACTTC,TRBV24-1,NA,many,TRBJ2-7
CASSYGGAGANVLTF,TGTGCCAGCAGTTATGGGGGCGCGGGGGCCAACGTCCTGACTTTC,TRBV6-5,NA,NA,TRBJ2-6
CASSFDRGRSLHF,TGTGCCAGCAGTTTCGACAGGGGGCGATCCCTCCACTTT,TRBV12-3/TRBV12-4,TRBD1,many,TRBJ1-6
CASQLADSYEQYF,TGTGCCAGCCAACTGGCGGACTCCTACGAGCAGTACTTC,TRBV6-1,NA,many,TRBJ2-7
CASSETSGGYEQYF,TGTGCCAGCAGCGAGACTAGCGGGGGATACGAGCAGTACTTC,TRBV7-2,TRBD2,many,TRBJ2-7
CASSPGFTVDSPLHF,TGTGCCAGCAGCCCAGGTTTTACTGTGGATTCACCCCTCCACTTT,TRBV27,NA,NA,TRBJ1-6
CASSLVIAGDGETQYF,TGTGCCAGCAGCTTGGTAATAGCGGGGGATGGGGAGACCCAGTACTTC,TRBV5-6,TRBD2,NA,TRBJ2-5
CASRGDSFYEAFF,TGTGCCAGCCGGGGAGACAGCTTTTACGAAGCTTTCTTT,TRBV28,NA,many,TRBJ1-1
CASSQRYPAGGNTEAFF,TGTGCCAGCTCACAAAGGTATCCAGCAGGCGGGAACACTGAAGCTTTCTTT,TRBV18,NA,few,TRBJ1-1
CASGGGTNLNYEQYF,TGTGCCAGCGGAGGGGGAACAAATCTAAACTACGAGCAGTACTTC,TRBV28,NA,NA,TRBJ2-7
CAIVSQGSNQPQHF,TGTGCCATCGTGTCACAGGGTAGCAATCAGCCCCAGCATTTT,TRBV7-9,NA,NA,TRBJ1-5
CASSMWGQGDSYGYTF,TGTGCCAGTAGTATGTGGGGACAAGGCGACTCCTATGGCTACACCTTC,TRBV19,NA,many,TRBJ1-2
CASSLATSGGGDTQYF,TGTGCCAGCAGTTTGGCGACTAGCGGGGGAGGGGATACGCAGTATTTT,TRBV6-5,TRBD2,many,TRBJ2-3
CSARDQVSGDTQYF,TGCAGTGCTAGAGATCAGGTCTCCGGAGATACGCAGTATTTT,TRBV20-1,NA,NA,TRBJ2-3
CASSKQGVGETQYF,TGTGCCAGCAGCAAGCAGGGGGTGGGGGAGACCCAGTACTTC,TRBV7-3,TRBD1,NA,TRBJ2-5
CASGREGGYEQYF,TGTGCCAGCGGACGGGAGGGGGGCTACGAGCAGTACTTC,TRBV7-9,TRBD2,many,TRBJ2-7
CASSQEGAGSGKSYEQYF,TGTGCCAGCAGCCAAGAAGGAGCAGGTAGCGGGAAATCCTACGAGCAGTACTTC,TRBV4-2,TRBD2,NA,TRBJ2-7
CSASPVGRGLSEQYF,TGCAGTGCCAGCCCCGTCGGCAGGGGGCTATCCGAGCAGTACTTC,TRBV20-1,TRBD1,many,TRBJ2-7
CASRRQGATNTEAFF,TGTGCCAGCCGGCGCCAGGGGGCAACGAACACTGAAGCTTTCTTT,TRBV28,TRBD1,many,TRBJ1-1
CASSYAGRGPEAFF,TGTGCCAGCAGTTACGCAGGGAGGGGTCCCGAGGCTTTCTTT,TRBV6-5,NA,NA,TRBJ1-1
CASSHLFTPEQFF,TGTGCCAGCAGCCACCTTTTCACGCCTGAGCAGTTCTTC,TRBV3-1,NA,many,TRBJ2-1
CAWSAYSTDTQYF,TGTGCCTGGAGTGCATATAGCACAGATACGCAGTATTTT,TRBV30,NA,many,TRBJ2-3
CASSDASSNQPQHF,TGTGCCAGCAGTGATGCCAGTAGCAATCAGCCCCAGCATTTT,TRBV2,NA,few,TRBJ1-5
CASSSPGTSTDTQYF,TGTGCCAGCAGTTCGCCGGGGACAAGCACAGATACGCAGTATTTT,TRBV28,NA,NA,TRBJ2-3
CASSPEGFYSNQPQHF,TGTGCCAGCTCACCAGAGGGGTTCTATAGCAATCAGCCCCAGCATTTT,TRBV18,NA,many,TRBJ1-5
CASLPQGARNYGYTF,TGTGCCAGCCTACCCCAGGGGGCCCGTAACTATGGCTACACCTTC,TRBV6-2/TRBV6-3,TRBD1,NA,TRBJ1-2